These T cell receptor beta chains were read from a single sample in a study of T cell repertoires in cytomegalovirus infection. TCRdb analysed the reads with MiXCR anew, one entry per CDR3 protein. This table holds fewer than 550,000 distinct CDR3 sequences, 15% to 20% found once. The specimen was CD8+ T cells from PBMCs. Source of these receptors: a human donor in good health (CMV status not recorded). Some clones in this sample may be carry-over from other donors' samples. Both conserved end residues are part of each CDR3. A D gene is named only where the DNA matches it firmly. The size entry is marked missing in some rows and otherwise reads once, few, many or a size class.

size | D | J | V | CDR3 | DNA
few | TRBD2 | TRBJ2-7 | TRBV9 | CASSPRTSGSSGEQYF | TGTGCCAGCAGCCCCCGGACTAGCGGGAGTAGTGGCGAGCAGTACTTC
- | - | TRBJ1-1 | TRBV19 | CASSIGPSGTEAFF | TGTGCCAGTAGTATAGGTCCATCCGGCACTGAAGCTTTCTTT
few | TRBD1 | TRBJ1-2 | TRBV5-4 | CASSFLGGDYGYTF | TGTGCCAGCAGCTTTTTAGGGGGCGACTATGGCTACACCTTC
many | - | TRBJ1-1 | TRBV7-9 | CASSLELDGVEAFF | TGTGCCAGCAGCTTAGAACTTGATGGGGTTGAAGCTTTCTTT
- | - | TRBJ2-7 | TRBV19 | CASSTGDLAYEQYF | TGTGCCAGTAGTACGGGGGACCTAGCCTACGAGCAGTACTTC
few | TRBD2 | TRBJ2-7 | TRBV2 | CASRGGGTSFF | TGTGCCAGCCGGGGGGGCGGAACCTCCTTCTTC
once | TRBD2 | TRBJ2-1 | TRBV9 | CASSAGTSGRAMNEQFF | TGTGCCAGCAGCGCCGGGACTAGCGGGAGGGCCATGAATGAGCAGTTCTTC
many | TRBD1 | TRBJ1-1 | TRBV25-1 | CASSPQGQPEAFF | TGTGCCAGCAGTCCACAGGGGCAGCCAGAAGCTTTCTTT
few | - | TRBJ1-2 | TRBV19 | CASSMRGTENYGYTF | TGTGCCAGTAGTATGAGGGGCACGGAGAACTATGGCTACACCTTC
- | - | TRBJ2-5 | TRBV27 | CASSLSSHYQETQYF | TGTGCCAGCAGTTTATCTTCCCATTACCAAGAGACCCAGTACTTC
many | - | TRBJ2-7 | TRBV7-2 | CASSLGLRGRTYEQYF | TGTGCCAGCAGCTTAGGTCTGCGGGGACGAACCTACGAGCAGTACTTC
many | - | TRBJ2-7 | TRBV6-2/TRBV6-3 | CASSYGRAYEQYF | TGTGCCAGCAGTTACGGAAGGGCCTACGAGCAGTACTTC
few | - | TRBJ1-1 | TRBV5-6 | CASSLEGRRMVTEAFF | TGTGCCAGCAGCTTGGAAGGGAGGCGTATGGTCACTGAAGCTTTCTTT
few | - | TRBJ2-2 | TRBV9 | CASSAPTSAGELFF | TGTGCCAGCAGCGCCCCTACGAGCGCCGGGGAGCTGTTTTTT
many | TRBD2 | TRBJ2-1 | TRBV6-1 | CASSEALAVYNEQFF | TGTGCCAGCAGTGAAGCCCTAGCGGTATACAATGAGCAGTTCTTC
few | - | TRBJ2-1 | TRBV20-1 | CSARTSLSTYNEQFF | TGCAGTGCTAGAACAAGTCTGTCTACGTACAATGAGCAGTTCTTC
many | - | TRBJ2-2 | TRBV10-3 | CAITLNTGELFF | TGTGCCATCACCCTGAACACCGGGGAGCTGTTTTTT
- | - | TRBJ1-1 | TRBV4-1 | CASSQDNSLRGRGTEAFF | TGCGCCAGCAGCCAAGATAATAGTCTTCGGGGCAGGGGCACTGAAGCTTTCTTT
- | - | TRBJ2-5 | TRBV14 | CASSQPAAETQYF | TGTGCCAGCAGCCAACCCGCCGCCGAGACCCAGTACTTC
few | - | TRBJ1-1 | TRBV19 | CASISAGGLLNTEAFF | TGTGCCAGTATCTCCGCCGGGGGGCTTCTAAACACTGAAGCTTTCTTT
many | TRBD2 | TRBJ2-2 | TRBV7-9 | CASSLSGGPTGELFF | TGTGCCAGCAGCTTATCGGGAGGGCCAACCGGGGAGCTGTTTTTT
few | - | TRBJ2-7 | TRBV6-1 | CASSESTDYEQYF | TGTGCCAGCAGTGAATCGACAGATTACGAGCAGTACTTC
few | TRBD2 | TRBJ2-1 | TRBV5-1 | CASSLASGSDEQFF | TGCGCCAGCAGCTTAGCTAGCGGGAGCGATGAGCAGTTCTTC
few | TRBD2 | TRBJ2-3 | TRBV7-9 | CASSFGTSGDTQYF | TGTGCCAGCAGCTTCGGGACTAGCGGGGATACGCAGTATTTT
- | - | TRBJ1-3 | TRBV30 | CAWRDPGNTIYF | TGTGCCTGGAGGGACCCAGGAAACACCATATATTTT
many | TRBD2 | TRBJ2-1 | TRBV27 | CASSLLGLAGVVFF | TGTGCCAGCAGTTTATTGGGACTAGCGGGAGTGGTGTTCTTC
- | - | TRBJ1-2 | TRBV7-9 | CASSPAREDGYTF | TGTGCCAGCAGTCCAGCGCGGGAGGATGGCTACACCTTC
many | TRBD1 | TRBJ1-1 | TRBV7-8 | CASSLDDRDDTEAFF | TGTGCCAGCAGCTTAGACGACAGGGACGACACTGAAGCTTTCTTT
many | - | TRBJ2-1 | TRBV7-6 | CASSLSPGGNTGDEQFF | TGTGCCAGCAGCTTGAGTCCCGGGGGCAATACGGGGGATGAGCAGTTCTTC